A selection of T cell receptor beta chains follows, all from one sample in a study of shared clonotypes between healthy human individuals. Assay: immunoSEQ multiplex PCR; the TCRdb copy retains only in-frame clones and omits some. Of roughly 2 million clones in the sample, approximately 94% were seen once. The specimen sequenced was naive CD8+ T cells sorted from blood. Source of these receptors: a man between 18 and 29 years old in good health. Each CDR3 is given with its conserved first and last residue. The order of the fields is V gene, D gene, clone size, J gene, CDR3 protein, CDR3 DNA. The D gene is left open where the match is weak. Size is omitted from some rows. Given values are once, few, many or a class for expanded clones.

TRBV28	-	-	TRBJ1-5	CASVYASSGQPQHF	TGTGCCAGTGTGTACGCCAGTTCTGGTCAGCCCCAGCATTTT
TRBV19	-	-	TRBJ1-5	CASSIIGGSQPQHF	TGTGCCAGTAGTATTATCGGGGGCAGCCAGCCCCAGCATTTT
TRBV19	-	-	TRBJ2-3	CASSIISSDTQYF	TGTGCCAGTAGTATAATATCCTCGGATACGCAGTATTTT
TRBV6-1	-	once	TRBJ1-1	CASSDSGHYTEAFF	TGTGCCAGCAGTGACTCCGGGCATTACACTGAAGCTTTCTTT
TRBV6-6	-	-	TRBJ2-2	CASSWVQGNTGELFF	TGTGCCAGCAGTTGGGTACAGGGGAACACCGGGGAGCTGTTTTTT
TRBV7-9	-	-	TRBJ1-5	CASSLAKGPYSNQPQHF	TGTGCCAGCAGCTTAGCGAAAGGACCATATAGCAATCAGCCCCAGCATTTT
TRBV2	-	-	TRBJ1-5	CASSENGGFGQPQHF	TGTGCCAGCAGTGAAAACGGGGGCTTCGGCCAGCCCCAGCATTTT
TRBV19	TRBD1	-	TRBJ1-2	CASSSDRGSNYGYTF	TGTGCCAGTAGTTCCGACAGGGGATCTAACTATGGCTACACCTTC
TRBV7-2	TRBD1	-	TRBJ1-2	CASSSPGTGDGYTF	TGTGCCAGCAGCTCCCCGGGGACAGGAGATGGCTACACCTTC
TRBV4-1	TRBD1	once	TRBJ1-2	CASSQDRGQGARVHGYTF	TGCGCCAGCAGCCAAGATAGGGGACAGGGGGCGCGGGTACATGGCTACACCTTC
TRBV9	TRBD1	-	TRBJ1-1	CASSATGGRTEAFF	TGTGCCAGCAGCGCGACAGGGGGCCGGACTGAAGCTTTCTTT
TRBV25-1	-	-	TRBJ1-1	CASRTEAFF	TGTGCCAGTCGAACTGAAGCTTTCTTT
TRBV7-9	TRBD1	-	TRBJ1-4	CASSLETGGKDEKLFF	TGTGCCAGCAGCTTAGAAACAGGGGGGAAAGATGAAAAACTGTTTTTT
TRBV6-4	TRBD1	-	TRBJ1-3	CASTDWGQGGGNTIYF	TGTGCCAGCACCGACTGGGGACAGGGCGGGGGAAACACCATATATTTT
TRBV27	-	-	TRBJ1-2	CASSLGRGALGYTF	TGTGCCAGCAGTTTAGGCAGGGGCGCCCTTGGCTACACCTTC
TRBV7-9	-	-	TRBJ2-5	CASSLGGPQETQYF	TGTGCCAGCAGCTTAGGAGGGCCCCAAGAGACCCAGTACTTC
TRBV6-5	-	-	TRBJ1-2	CASSYPGQQGYTF	TGTGCCAGCAGTTACCCCGGACAACAAGGCTACACCTTC
TRBV5-8	-	-	TRBJ1-5	CASSLGWMQPQHF	TGTGCCAGCAGCTTGGGGTGGATGCAGCCCCAGCATTTT
TRBV6-6	TRBD2	-	TRBJ2-1	CASSPPGGGALNEQFF	TGTGCCAGCAGCCCTCCCGGCGGGGGGGCACTCAATGAGCAGTTCTTC
TRBV2	TRBD2	-	TRBJ2-1	CASSTSGAMDEQFF	TGTGCCAGCAGTACTAGCGGGGCCATGGATGAGCAGTTCTTC
TRBV18	-	-	TRBJ2-1	CASSQTRGSGYNEQFF	TGTGCCAGCTCACAAACCCGGGGGAGCGGCTACAATGAGCAGTTCTTC
TRBV2	TRBD1	-	TRBJ1-1	CASSEAYGTENTEAFF	TGTGCCAGCAGTGAAGCGTATGGGACAGAGAACACTGAAGCTTTCTTT
TRBV9	-	-	TRBJ1-3	CASSVALGAGNTIYF	TGTGCCAGCAGCGTAGCTCTGGGTGCGGGAAACACCATATATTTT
TRBV6-1	TRBD2	-	TRBJ2-1	CASYGLVIGYEQFF	TGTGCCAGCTACGGACTAGTTATCGGCTATGAGCAGTTCTTC
TRBV27	TRBD1	-	TRBJ1-2	CASSLSGDRGIANYGYTF	TGTGCCAGCAGTTTATCAGGGGACAGGGGGATCGCGAACTATGGCTACACCTTC
TRBV7-8	-	-	TRBJ2-3	CASLFFDTQYF	TGTGCCAGCCTCTTCTTCGATACGCAGTATTTT
TRBV6-5	TRBD1	-	TRBJ2-3	CASSYETGGDTQYF	TGTGCCAGCAGTTACGAAACAGGGGGAGATACGCAGTATTTT
TRBV7-6	-	once	TRBJ2-6	CASSLDPGSGANVLTF	TGTGCCAGCAGCTTAGATCCGGGGTCTGGGGCCAACGTCCTGACTTTC
TRBV7-7	-	-	TRBJ2-3	CASSPQIHLTDTQYF	TGTGCTAGCAGCCCACAAATCCATCTCACAGATACGCAGTATTTT
TRBV18	-	-	TRBJ1-4	CASSPGYPMVATNEKLFF	TGTGCCAGCTCACCGGGTTACCCTATGGTCGCAACTAATGAAAAACTGTTTTTT
TRBV7-8	-	-	TRBJ1-6	CASSLGWGSRNNSPLHF	TGTGCCAGCAGCTTAGGTTGGGGATCCCGAAATAATTCACCCCTCCACTTT
TRBV27	-	-	TRBJ2-7	CASGWTASYEQYF	TGTGCCAGCGGCTGGACAGCCTCCTACGAGCAGTACTTC
TRBV7-9	-	once	TRBJ2-7	CASSPAFPYEQYF	TGTGCCAGCAGCCCGGCGTTTCCGTACGAGCAGTACTTC
TRBV6-6	-	-	TRBJ2-7	CATAEGVHEQYF	TGTGCCACGGCCGAGGGAGTCCACGAGCAGTACTTC
TRBV9	TRBD1	-	TRBJ2-7	CASSGPDRGHEQYF	TGTGCCAGCAGCGGCCCGGACAGGGGCCACGAGCAGTACTTC
TRBV6-1	TRBD2	-	TRBJ2-5	CASSEGTSWYQETQYF	TGTGCCAGCAGTGAAGGGACTAGCTGGTACCAAGAGACCCAGTACTTC